This T cell receptor beta chain was sequenced during a study of neurological immune-mediated disorders. In regard to this clonotype: The target antigen is unknown. A much larger clone differs by one base, so this may be a read error.

Whole-study findings and limits: No link was found between any clinical or MRI feature and the multiple sclerosis repertoire cluster. No CDR3 amino acid sequences were shared by expanded clones across subjects, suggesting private repertoires in all groups.

Synthesis of cDNA was accomplished via 5'RACE employing 10-nucleotide random UMIs. MiXCR, applied by TCRdb to the 5' RACE reads, yields one record per CDR3 protein. Among roughly 45,000 distinct CDR3 sequences, approximately 2.8% were seen once, and the ten largest hold approximately 16%. The sequence was collected from a woman in her forties or fifties with multiple sclerosis. Sample: PBMCs.

The DNA of the CDR3 is TGCGCCAGAAACAGGGAAAGCACAAACACTGAAGCTTTCTTT. It is translated as CARNRESTNTEAFF. V gene TRBV5-1 combines with J gene TRBJ1-1; D perhaps matches TRBD1 (6 bases). The CDR3 loop spans 14 amino acids. Germline V CDR1 and CDR2: SGHRS, YFSETQ. The V end lost 8 bases, the J end lost 2 bases, and 16 bases lay between the germline ends.